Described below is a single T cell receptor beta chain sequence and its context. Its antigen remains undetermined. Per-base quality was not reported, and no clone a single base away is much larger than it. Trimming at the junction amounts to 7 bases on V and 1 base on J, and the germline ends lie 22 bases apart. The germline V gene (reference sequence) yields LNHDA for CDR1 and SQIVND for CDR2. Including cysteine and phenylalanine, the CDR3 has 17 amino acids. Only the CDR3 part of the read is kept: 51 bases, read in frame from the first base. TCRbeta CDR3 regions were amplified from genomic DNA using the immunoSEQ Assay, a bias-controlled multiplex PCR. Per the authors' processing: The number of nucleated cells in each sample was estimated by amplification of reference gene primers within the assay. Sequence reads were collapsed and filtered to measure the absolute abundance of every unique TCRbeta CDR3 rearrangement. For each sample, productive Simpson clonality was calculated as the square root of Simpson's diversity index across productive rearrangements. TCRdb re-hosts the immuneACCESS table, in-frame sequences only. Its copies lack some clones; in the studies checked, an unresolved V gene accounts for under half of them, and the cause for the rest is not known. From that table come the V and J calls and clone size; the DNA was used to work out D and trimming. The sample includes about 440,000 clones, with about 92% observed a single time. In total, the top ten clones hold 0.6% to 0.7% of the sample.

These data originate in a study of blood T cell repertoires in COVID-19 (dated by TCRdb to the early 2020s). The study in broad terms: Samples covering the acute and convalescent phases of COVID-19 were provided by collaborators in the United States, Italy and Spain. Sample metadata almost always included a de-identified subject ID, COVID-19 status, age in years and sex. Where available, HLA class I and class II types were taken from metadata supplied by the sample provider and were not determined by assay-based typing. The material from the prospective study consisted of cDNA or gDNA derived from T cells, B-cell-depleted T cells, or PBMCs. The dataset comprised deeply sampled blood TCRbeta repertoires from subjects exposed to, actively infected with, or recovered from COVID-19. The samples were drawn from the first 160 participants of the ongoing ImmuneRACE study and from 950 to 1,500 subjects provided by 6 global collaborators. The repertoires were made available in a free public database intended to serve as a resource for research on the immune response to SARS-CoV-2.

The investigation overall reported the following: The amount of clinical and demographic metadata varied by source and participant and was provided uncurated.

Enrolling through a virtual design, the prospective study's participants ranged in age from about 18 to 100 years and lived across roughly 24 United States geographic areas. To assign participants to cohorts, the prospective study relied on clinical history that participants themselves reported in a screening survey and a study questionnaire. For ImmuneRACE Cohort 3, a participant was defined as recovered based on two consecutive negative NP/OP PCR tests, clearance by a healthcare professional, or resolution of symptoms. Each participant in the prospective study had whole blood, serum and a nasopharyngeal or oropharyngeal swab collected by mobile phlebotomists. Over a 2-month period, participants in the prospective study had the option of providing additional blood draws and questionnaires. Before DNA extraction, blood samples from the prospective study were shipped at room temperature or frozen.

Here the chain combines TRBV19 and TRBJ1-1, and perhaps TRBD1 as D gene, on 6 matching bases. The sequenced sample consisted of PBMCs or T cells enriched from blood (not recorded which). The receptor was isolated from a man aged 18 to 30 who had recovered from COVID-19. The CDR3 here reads CASKITGSASWNTEAFF. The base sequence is TGTGCCAGTAAGATAACAGGGAGCGCCAGCTGGAACACTGAAGCTTTCTTT. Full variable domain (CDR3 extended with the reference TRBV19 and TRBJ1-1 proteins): DGGITQSPKYLFRKEGQNVTLSCEQNLNHDAMYWYRQDPGQGLRLIYYSQIVNDFQKGDIAEGYSVSREKKESFPLTVTSAQKNPTAFYLCASKITGSASWNTEAFFGQGTRLTVV.